The T cell receptor (beta chain) under discussion was sequenced for a study of Graves' ophthalmopathy and Graves' hyperthyroidism. Study findings and constraints: Sensitivity reached more than 70% and specificity around 72% when the model predicted ophthalmopathy progression. Separation of ophthalmopathy from stable hyperthyroidism was achieved by a 13-signature model, at about 89% sensitivity and approximately 84% specificity.

V was clipped by 6 bases and J by 3 bases; unmatched bases: 4. The CDR3 spans 12 residues. Germline V gives CDR1 DFQATT, CDR2 SNEGSKA (reference sequence). Transcripts of RNA were the source for amplifying TCR beta CDR3 regions. Amplification began with first-round RT-PCR using HTBI primers, then second-round multiplex PCR was performed. TCRdb redid the calling of the multiplex PCR reads with MiXCR, one entry per CDR3 protein. The table lists around 1.1 million distinct CDR3 sequences, roughly two fifths of them singletons. A word on this clonotype: Its specificity is not known.

Physicians reached a diagnosis by relying on clinical symptoms, serum thyroxine, TRAb, thyroid ultrasound and orbital computed tomography. Specimen: peripheral blood or thyroid tissue (not recorded which). The chain joins TRBV20-1 to TRBJ2-5; 7 nucleotides agree with TRBD1. The receptor comes from an adult man with Graves' hyperthyroidism. CDR3 sequence (DNA): TGCAGTGCAGGGACAGTGGAAGAGACCCAGTACTTC. Amino acid sequence: CSAGTVEETQYF.